This T cell receptor beta chain stems from a study of T cells after yellow fever vaccination. Study results and limitations: FACS-sorted repertoires could contain abundant clonotypes contaminating from the bulk population. After the booster, about 95% of CD4 and about nine tenths of CD8 primary-response clones were re-detected. Only a minor proportion of clonotypes was detected across both CD4 and CD8 compartments.

This clonotype was found a few times. Its antigen is unknown. The CDR3 runs 17 residues. V lost 3 bases to trimming and J lost 8 bases; unmatched junction nucleotides: 8. The germline gives CDR1 SGHAT, CDR2 FQNNGV. Generation of TCR cDNA used 5'RACE template switching (which added a universal primer site and UMIs). TCRdb re-derived calls from the 5' RACE reads in MiXCR, one entry per CDR3 protein. The table shows 500,000 to 650,000 distinct CDR3 sequences, with about 14% occurring only once. This specimen consisted of PBMCs, obtained on the day of the yellow fever booster vaccination. The sequence derives from a man aged 25-45 years who received the YFV17D yellow fever vaccine. This rearrangement joins TRBV11-2 to TRBJ2-1; 15 bases map to TRBD2. The CDR3 DNA follows: TGTGCCAGCAGCTTCCGGACTAGCGGGAGGGCCATACATGAGCAGTTCTTC. Its translation: CASSFRTSGRAIHEQFF.